The 21 T cell receptor beta chains reported below all come from one sample, sequenced in a study of response to subunit inactivated influenza vaccine (dated by TCRdb to 2017 to 2018). Libraries were constructed by RT-PCR. The sample was run on an Illumina HiSeq 2500. TCRdb reprocessing: public reads trimmed at Q25 with fastp, clones called with MiXCR, in-frame beta chains kept. Identical CDR3 proteins give one entry, which carries the most common genes and DNA. A total of about 240,000 distinct CDR3 sequences appear in this sample, 9.5% to 15% of them only once. The top ten hold less than 8.5% of the sample. The sample was non-naive T cells sorted from PBMCs, taken 14 to 15 days before vaccination. Interpreted using the paper, the cell subset or site label stands for: memory T cell fraction. Receptor source: a man aged 50 to 59 who received an inactivated influenza vaccine. Donor details come from another sample of the same person, matched by shared clones.

This chain links TRBV6-1 with TRBJ2-6; D remains unclear. CDR1 and CDR2 (germline): MNHNS, SASEGT. V lost 8 bases and J 1 base, leaving 6 bases between the germline ends. The CDR3 consists of 13 residues. CDR3 DNA sequence: TGTGCCAGCGCCCTATCTGGGGCCAACGTCCTGACTTTC. Protein product: CASALSGANVLTF.

This sequence joins TRBV19 and TRBJ2-7; D may be TRBD2 (6 bases). Trimming took off 5 bases at V and 6 bases at J, with 17 bases between the two ends. Germline V gene lookup returns CDR1 LNHDA and CDR2 SQIVND (reference sequence). CDR3 size: 14 residues. CDR3 DNA: TGTGCCAGTAGTGACTTTGGAGGGCCGAGCGAGCAGTACTTC. It is translated as CASSDFGGPSEQYF.

This clonotype was counted only a few times. The V call is TRBV3-1, the J call TRBJ1-6, with D possibly TRBD1 on 5 matching bases. V was cut by 0 bases and J by 10 bases, with 10 bases left in between. Germline V gene sequence: CDR1 LGHDT, CDR2 YNNKEL (reference sequence). This CDR3 is 14 amino acids long. The CDR3 spells CASSQEGAASPLHF. CDR3 DNA: TGTGCCAGCAGCCAAGAAGGGGCCGCCTCACCCCTCCACTTT. Full variable domain (rest looked up from reference TRBV3-1 and TRBJ1-6): DTAVSQTPKYLVTQMGNDKSIKCEQNLGHDTMYWYKQDSKKFLKIMFSYNNKELIINETVPNRFSPKSPDKAHLNLHINSLELGDSAVYFCASSQEGAASPLHFGNGTRLTVT.

This clonotype was seen ten or more times. The rearrangement links TRBV24-1 to TRBJ1-1; D gene uncertain. The V end lost 5 bases, the J end lost 2 bases, and 20 bases lay between the germline ends. Per the germline V gene, CDR1 is KGHDR and CDR2 is SFDVKD. CDR3 size: 17 residues. The CDR3 DNA sequence: TGTGCCACCAGTGGTTTCAAGTTCAGCGCCCTTAACACTGAAGCTTTCTTT. This sequence encodes CATSGFKFSALNTEAFF.

The J gene is TRBJ2-5, the V gene TRBV18; D is perhaps TRBD2 (6 bases). The ends were cut back, 5 bases at V and 6 bases at J, with 13 bases in the middle. The germline V gene has CDR1 KGHSH and CDR2 LQKENI. The CDR3 sequence is 13 residues long. CDR3 protein: CASSDGGMKTQYF. Here the CDR3 DNA reads TGTGCCAGCTCAGATGGGGGGATGAAGACCCAGTACTTC. The entire variable domain, with the rest obtained from reference TRBV18 and TRBJ2-5, is as follows: NAGVMQNPRHLVRRRGQEARLRCSPMKGHSHVYWYRQLPEEGLKFMVYLQKENIIDESGMPKERFSAEFPKEGPSILRIQQVVRGDSAAYFCASSDGGMKTQYFGPGTRLLVL.

This clonotype has only a few counts. CDR3 protein: CAISPGQENTGELFF. The CDR3 DNA follows: TGTGCCATCAGCCCGGGACAGGAAAACACCGGGGAGCTGTTTTTT. The rearrangement uses TRBV10-3 and TRBJ2-2; 8 positions agree with TRBD1. The CDR3 consists of 15 residues. Per germline, CDR1 ENHRY and CDR2 SYGVKD. The V segment lost 6 bases and the J segment 2 bases; nucleotides outside the gene matches: 5.

This clonotype was observed many times. The V gene is TRBV7-8, the J gene TRBJ2-7; D remains unclear. Germline V CDR1 and CDR2: SGHVS, FQNEAQ. CDR3 size: 13 residues. Trimming took 4 bases from V and 6 from J, leaving 13 bases between them. The CDR3: CASSSQELSEQYF. CDR3 nucleotide sequence: TGTGCCAGCAGCTCACAAGAATTAAGCGAGCAGTACTTC.

This clonotype was found many times. This rearrangement joins TRBV5-1 to TRBJ2-1; D is possibly TRBD2 (7 bases). The CDR3 extends over 15 amino acids. With 3 bases removed from V and 5 bases from J, the gap between germline ends came to 15 bases. In germline, CDR1 is SGHRS, CDR2 YFSETQ. The CDR3 DNA reads as TGCGCCAGCAGCTCGAGGGGGGGGTATGACAATGAGCAGTTCTTC. Translated: CASSSRGGYDNEQFF.

CDR3 loop: CASSRSRTDTDTQYF. The CDR3 bases are TGCGCCAGCAGCCGTTCAAGGACCGACACAGATACGCAGTATTTT. V and J are TRBV5-1 and TRBJ2-3; the D is unclear. The CDR3 length is 15 residues. V lost 4 bases and J lost 2, with 14 bases in between. Germline V gene data show CDR1 as SGHRS and CDR2 as YFSETQ. Full variable domain (missing parts from reference TRBV5-1 and TRBJ2-3): KAGVTQTPRYLIKTRGQQVTLSCSPISGHRSVSWYQQTPGQGLQFLFEYFSETQRNKGNFPGRFSGRQFSNSRSEMNVSTLELGDSALYLCASSRSRTDTDTQYFGPGTRLTVL.

The rearrangement joins TRBV28 to TRBJ2-3; TRBD2 matches at 12 bases. Trimming removed 6 bases from V and 3 bases from J; junction bases left unmatched: 10. Germline V gene data show CDR1 as MDHEN and CDR2 as SYDVKM. This CDR3 is 17 amino acids long. The DNA of the CDR3 is TGTGCCAGCAGGCCGGGACTAGCGGGTTTCGAAACAGATACGCAGTATTTT. This gives the protein CASRPGLAGFETDTQYF.

The chain couples TRBV7-2 to TRBJ1-1, with D unclear. The CDR3 extends over 14 amino acids. Trimming cost V 5 bases and J 1 base, with 11 bases left between them. Looked up from germline, CDR1 is SGHTA and CDR2 is FQGNSA. CDR3 loop: CASSTGRTNTEAFF. The CDR3 coding sequence is TGTGCCAGCAGCACGGGCAGAACGAACACTGAAGCTTTCTTT.

This clonotype was observed a handful of times. This chain links TRBV9 with TRBJ2-5; 7 nucleotides align to TRBD2. Per germline, CDR1 SGDLS and CDR2 YYNGEE. The CDR3 spans 15 residues. With 1 base clipped from V and 1 base from J, the junction kept 4 bases outside the gene matches. The CDR3 DNA follows: TGTGCCAGCAGCGTATCTAGCGGATCCCAAGAGACCCAGTACTTC. This encodes CASSVSSGSQETQYF.

A few counts support this clonotype. This CDR3 reads CASSLVGLKETQYF. The CDR3 DNA reads TGCGCCAGCAGCTTGGTTGGCTTGAAAGAGACCCAGTACTTC. This sequence joins TRBV5-1 and TRBJ2-5; no reliable D call. The V and J ends lost 0 bases and 3 bases respectively, with 9 bases between them. The CDR3 sequence is 14 residues long. Germline lookup yields CDR1 SGHRS and CDR2 YFSETQ.

This clonotype was picked up a small number of times. The chain carries TRBV4-1 and TRBJ1-5; a weak D match, TRBD1 (6 bases). This CDR3 has 17 residues. Germline loops: CDR1 MGHRA, CDR2 YSYEKL. The V end was cut by 6 bases, the J end by 2 bases, with 20 bases between. CDR3 DNA sequence: TGCGCCAGCAGTCTTACAGGGAGTCGTTACGGCAATCAGCCCCAGCATTTT. Translating gives CASSLTGSRYGNQPQHF.

The chain uses TRBV6-1 and TRBJ2-5; 8 nucleotides match TRBD2. V shed 7 bases, J shed 7 bases, and the junction held 8 bases outside the gene matches. This CDR3 contains 13 residues. CDR1 is MNHNS and CDR2 is SASEGT in the germline V gene. CDR3 nucleotides: TGTGCCAGCACCGGGACTAGAGATGGGACCCAGTACTTC. Translating it yields CASTGTRDGTQYF.

Only a few counts were recorded for this clonotype. This chain joins TRBV9 and TRBJ1-2; D is uncertain. The CDR3 length is 13 residues. CDR1 is SGDLS and CDR2 is YYNGEE in the germline V gene. V shed 1 base and J shed 4 bases, with 8 bases lying between them. This CDR3 reads CASSVSRGYGYTF. Written as DNA, the CDR3 is TGTGCCAGCAGCGTATCTCGGGGCTATGGCTACACCTTC.

V gene TRBV6-2 or TRBV6-3 combines with J gene TRBJ2-5; TRBD2 aligns across 10 bases. Losses at the gene ends were 5 bases for V and 6 bases for J; bases not matched to a gene: 9. Germline-derived CDR1 and CDR2 are MNHEY and SVGEGT. The CDR3 is 15 residues long. DNA for the CDR3: TGTGCCAGCAGTGGGGGACTAGCGACAAGGAAGACCCAGTACTTC. Residues: CASSGGLATRKTQYF.

This clonotype has just a few counts. The rearrangement links TRBV27 to TRBJ1-3; no definite D call. Per the germline V gene, CDR1 is MNHEY and CDR2 is SMNVEV (reference sequence). Trimming stripped 0 bases from V and 4 bases from J, with 4 bases between. The length of the CDR3 is 13 residues. The DNA of the CDR3 is TGTGCCAGCAGTTTATCGCCCGGAAACACCATATATTTT. This gives the protein CASSLSPGNTIYF.

The chain uses TRBV9 and TRBJ2-2; TRBD2 matches 12 bases. The length of the CDR3 is 15 residues. Trimming cost V 0 bases and J 6 bases; bases outside gene matches: 0. The germline V gene has CDR1 SGDLS and CDR2 YYNGEE. The CDR3 nucleotides read TGTGCCAGCAGCGTAGGACTAGCGGGGGCCGGGGAGCTGTTTTTT. Protein product: CASSVGLAGAGELFF.

This chain uses TRBV25-1 with TRBJ2-3; D assignment may be TRBD1 or TRBD2 (5 bases each). The CDR3 covers 12 residues. Germline CDR1 and CDR2: MGHDK and SYGVNS. V lost 10 bases and J lost 0, with 8 bases in between. In DNA form, the CDR3 reads TGTGCCACCTGGGGGAGCACAGATACGCAGTATTTT. Translating it yields CATWGSTDTQYF.

This clonotype was recorded a few times. One end of the junction fails to match germline, which may point to a read error. The chain employs TRBV7-7 and TRBJ2-5; 12 bases are shared with TRBD2. This CDR3 spans 15 amino acids. From germline, CDR1 is SSHAT and CDR2 FNYEAQ (reference sequence). In DNA, the CDR3 is TGTGCTAGCAGCTTAGGACTAGCGGGGAAAGAGACCCAGTACTTC. This translates into CASSLGLAGKETQYF.